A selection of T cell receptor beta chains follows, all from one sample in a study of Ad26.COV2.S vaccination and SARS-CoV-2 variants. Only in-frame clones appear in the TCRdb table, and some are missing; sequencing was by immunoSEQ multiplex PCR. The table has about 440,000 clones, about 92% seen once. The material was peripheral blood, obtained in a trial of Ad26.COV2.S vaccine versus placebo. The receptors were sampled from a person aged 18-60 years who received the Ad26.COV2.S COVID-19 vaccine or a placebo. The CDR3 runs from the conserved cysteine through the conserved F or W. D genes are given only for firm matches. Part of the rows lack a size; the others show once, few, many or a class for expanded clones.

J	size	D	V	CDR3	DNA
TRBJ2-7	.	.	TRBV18	CASSPVPGRGYEQYF	TGTGCCAGCTCACCTGTCCCGGGACGGGGATACGAGCAGTACTTC
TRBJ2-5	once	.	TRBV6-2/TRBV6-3	CASSYSGGGKTQYF	TGTGCCAGCAGTTACTCGGGGGGTGGCAAGACCCAGTACTTC
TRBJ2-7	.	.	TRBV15	CATSRDFRDYEQYF	TGTGCCACCAGCAGAGATTTCAGGGACTACGAGCAGTACTTC
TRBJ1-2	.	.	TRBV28	CASSLLRGQGYTF	TGTGCCAGCAGTTTACTCAGGGGCCAAGGCTACACCTTC
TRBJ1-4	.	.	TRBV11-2	CASSYRFGAREKLFF	TGTGCCAGCAGCTACCGGTTCGGGGCTAGGGAAAAACTGTTTTTT
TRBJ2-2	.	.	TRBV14	CASSQSPNTGELFF	TGTGCCAGCAGCCAAAGTCCGAACACCGGGGAGCTGTTTTTT
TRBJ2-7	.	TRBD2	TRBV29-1	CSGAGTSGNYEQYF	TGCAGCGGAGCCGGGACTAGCGGGAACTACGAGCAGTACTTC
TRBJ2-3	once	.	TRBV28	CASSFGGKVADTQYF	TGTGCCAGCAGTTTTGGCGGGAAGGTTGCAGATACGCAGTATTTT
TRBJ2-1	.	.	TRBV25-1	CASSESDWANEQFF	TGTGCCAGCAGTGAATCCGATTGGGCCAATGAGCAGTTCTTC
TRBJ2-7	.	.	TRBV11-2	CASSLGRLPSYEQYF	TGTGCCAGCAGCTTAGGCAGGTTACCTTCCTACGAGCAGTACTTC
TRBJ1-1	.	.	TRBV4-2	CASSQDRGNGNTEAFF	TGTGCCAGCAGCCAAGATAGGGGAAACGGGAACACTGAAGCTTTCTTT
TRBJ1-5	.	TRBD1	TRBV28	CASSRDRVGNQPQHF	TGTGCCAGCAGCAGGGACAGGGTAGGCAATCAGCCCCAGCATTTT
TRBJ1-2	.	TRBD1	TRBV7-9	CASSHRDRSYYGYTF	TGTGCCAGCAGCCACAGGGACAGGTCATACTATGGCTACACCTTC
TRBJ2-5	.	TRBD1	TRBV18	CASSPGTGLETQYF	TGTGCCAGCTCACCCGGGACAGGGCTAGAGACCCAGTACTTC
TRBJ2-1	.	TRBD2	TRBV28	CASSYRTSGRTYNEQFF	TGTGCCAGCAGTTATAGGACTAGCGGGAGGACCTACAATGAGCAGTTCTTC
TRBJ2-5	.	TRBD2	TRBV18	CASSPSLAGAETQYF	TGTGCCAGCTCACCAAGCCTAGCGGGAGCGGAGACCCAGTACTTC
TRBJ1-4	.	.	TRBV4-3	CASSPGETNEKLFF	TGCGCCAGCAGCCCGGGGGAAACTAATGAAAAACTGTTTTTT
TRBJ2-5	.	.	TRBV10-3	CAISAYEGIQETQYF	TGTGCCATCAGTGCCTATGAGGGGATCCAAGAGACCCAGTACTTC
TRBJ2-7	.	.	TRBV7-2	CASSFSLSYEQYF	TGTGCCAGCAGCTTCAGCCTCTCCTACGAGCAGTACTTC
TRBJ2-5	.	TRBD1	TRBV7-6	CASSSGTGLMETQYF	TGTGCCAGCAGCTCGGGGACAGGGTTGATGGAGACCCAGTACTTC
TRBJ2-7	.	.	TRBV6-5	CASSYPRAGASYEQYF	TGTGCCAGCAGTTACCCCCGGGCGGGGGCCTCCTACGAGCAGTACTTC
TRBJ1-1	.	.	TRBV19	CASSMPLREQAFF	TGTGCCAGTAGTATGCCCCTCAGGGAACAAGCTTTCTTT
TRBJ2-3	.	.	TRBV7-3	CASSLAGYTDTQYF	TGTGCCAGCAGCTTAGCAGGGTACACAGATACGCAGTATTTT
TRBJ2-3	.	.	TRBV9	CASSSKRTAAQYF	TGTGCCAGCAGCTCAAAGAGGACAGCGGCGCAGTATTTT
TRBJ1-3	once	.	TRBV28	CASSRNTIYF	TGTGCCAGCAGCCGGAACACCATATATTTT
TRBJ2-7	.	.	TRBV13	CASRGEEQYF	TGTGCCAGTAGGGGGGAAGAGCAGTACTTC
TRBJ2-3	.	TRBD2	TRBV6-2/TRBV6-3	CASSYSAFTSGSRTDTQYF	TGTGCCAGCAGTTACTCCGCGTTCACTAGCGGGAGTAGGACAGATACGCAGTATTTT
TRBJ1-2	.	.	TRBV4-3	CASSQDRDVNYGYTF	TGCGCCAGCAGCCAAGATCGAGACGTCAACTATGGCTACACCTTC
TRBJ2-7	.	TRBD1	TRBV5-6	CASSWDRGRHEQYF	TGTGCCAGCAGCTGGGACAGGGGCCGCCACGAGCAGTACTTC
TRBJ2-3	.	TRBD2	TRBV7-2	CASSAGLAGESDTQYF	TGTGCCAGCAGCGCGGGACTAGCGGGAGAGTCGGATACGCAGTATTTT
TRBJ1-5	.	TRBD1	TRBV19	CASRTTGGEESNQPQHF	TGTGCCAGTAGGACAACAGGGGGCGAGGAAAGCAATCAGCCCCAGCATTTT
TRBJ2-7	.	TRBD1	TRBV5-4	CASSLGGQAYEQYF	TGTGCCAGCAGCTTGGGGGGACAGGCCTACGAGCAGTACTTC
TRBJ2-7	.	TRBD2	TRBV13	CASSLPQTSGYSYEQYF	TGTGCCAGCAGCTTACCCCAGACTAGCGGGTACTCCTACGAGCAGTACTTC
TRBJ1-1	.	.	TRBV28	CASSLPGLRNTEAFF	TGTGCCAGCAGTTTACCGGGATTGCGGAACACTGAAGCTTTCTTT
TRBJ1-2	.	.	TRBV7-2	CASSLPGGAGYTF	TGTGCCAGCAGCTTACCGGGAGGGGCTGGCTACACCTTC
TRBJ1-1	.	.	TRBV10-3	CAISGQGLMFTAEAFF	TGTGCCATCAGTGGCCAGGGACTCATGTTCACCGCTGAAGCTTTCTTT
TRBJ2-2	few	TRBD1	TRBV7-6	CASSPLDRGLDGELFF	TGTGCCAGCAGCCCACTGGACAGGGGGCTGGACGGGGAGCTGTTTTTT
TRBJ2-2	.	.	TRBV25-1	CASSEYETGNTGELFF	TGTGCCAGCAGTGAATATGAAACTGGAAACACCGGGGAGCTGTTTTTT
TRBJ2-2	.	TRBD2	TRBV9	CASSSQTSRLGELFF	TGTGCCAGCAGCTCTCAGACTAGCCGGTTAGGGGAGCTGTTTTTT
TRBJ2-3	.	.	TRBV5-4	CASSLAGRGTDTQYF	TGTGCCAGCAGCTTGGCGGGACGGGGCACAGATACGCAGTATTTT
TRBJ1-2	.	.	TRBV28	CASSWKGPGYGYTF	TGTGCCAGCAGTTGGAAGGGGCCCGGCTATGGCTACACCTTC
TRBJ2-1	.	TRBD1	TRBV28	CATATGGPNNEQFF	TGTGCCACCGCGACAGGGGGCCCGAACAATGAGCAGTTCTTC
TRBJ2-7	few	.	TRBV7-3	CASSLGPLGEQYF	TGTGCCAGCAGCTTAGGACCCCTCGGCGAGCAGTACTTC
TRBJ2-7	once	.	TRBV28	CASSRPGTYEQYF	TGTGCCAGCAGCCGCCCGGGGACCTACGAGCAGTACTTC
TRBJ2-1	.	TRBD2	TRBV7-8	CASSFRAGLVYNEQFF	TGTGCCAGCAGCTTTAGGGCGGGACTAGTCTACAATGAGCAGTTCTTC
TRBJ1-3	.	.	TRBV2	CASSEDFTTIYF	TGTGCCAGCAGTGAAGACTTTACGACCATATATTTT
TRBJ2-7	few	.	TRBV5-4	CASSGVLTGKSYEQYF	TGTGCCAGCAGCGGCGTTTTAACCGGGAAGTCCTACGAGCAGTACTTC
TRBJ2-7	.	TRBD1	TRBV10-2	CASSDRGNIDEQYF	TGCGCCAGCAGCGACAGGGGGAATATAGACGAGCAGTACTTC
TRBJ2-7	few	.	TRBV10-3	CAISGPRDGLSYEQYF	TGTGCCATCAGTGGCCCCCGGGACGGACTCTCCTACGAGCAGTACTTC
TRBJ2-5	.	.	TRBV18	CASSPAGVQETQYF	TGTGCCAGCTCACCTGCCGGGGTACAAGAGACCCAGTACTTC